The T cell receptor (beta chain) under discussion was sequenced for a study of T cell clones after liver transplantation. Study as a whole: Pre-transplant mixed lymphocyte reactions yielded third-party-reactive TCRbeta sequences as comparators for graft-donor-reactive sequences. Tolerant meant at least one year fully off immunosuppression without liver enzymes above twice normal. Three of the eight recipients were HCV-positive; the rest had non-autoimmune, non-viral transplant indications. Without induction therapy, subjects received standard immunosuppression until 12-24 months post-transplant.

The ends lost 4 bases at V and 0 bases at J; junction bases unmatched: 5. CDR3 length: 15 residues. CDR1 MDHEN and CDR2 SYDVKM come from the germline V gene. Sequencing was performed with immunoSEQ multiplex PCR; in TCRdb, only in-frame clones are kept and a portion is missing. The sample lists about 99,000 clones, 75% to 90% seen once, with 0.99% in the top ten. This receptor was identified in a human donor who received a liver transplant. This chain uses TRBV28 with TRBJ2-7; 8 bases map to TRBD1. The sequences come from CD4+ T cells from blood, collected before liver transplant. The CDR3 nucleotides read TGTGCCAGCAGTTCAACCGGGACAGGCTCCTACGAGCAGTACTTC. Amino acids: CASSSTGTGSYEQYF.